This T cell receptor beta chain appears in the sequencing data of a study of regulatory T cells in long-lasting Graves disease. In regard to this clonotype: Its matching antigen is unknown.

General study results and limits: Newly diagnosed Graves' patients had higher TCR diversity than persistent ones.

Through Arm-PCR of CDR3 regions and iRepertoire HTBI primers, TCR beta libraries were built. TCRdb re-called the multiplex PCR reads through MiXCR, storing one row per CDR3 protein. The sample has over 450,000 distinct CDR3 sequences, about 12% seen once. Documented time point: newly diagnosed GD, antithyroid drugs for less than 3 months. PBMC RNA was the source of the TCR library. EDTA tubes received around 9.4 milliliters of collected peripheral blood. The sample was also linked to a second study, of T cells in Graves' hyperthyroidism and ophthalmopathy.

This clonotype was sampled from a woman aged 30 to 39 with Graves disease. The sequencing here drew on peripheral blood mononuclear cells (PBMCs), taken at new diagnosis, from a patient treated with antithyroid drugs.

DNA of the CDR3: TGTGCCAGCAGTCATCAGGGAGACACCGGGGAGCTGTTTTTT. This codes for CASSHQGDTGELFF. The rearrangement uses TRBV28 and TRBJ2-2; D is possibly TRBD1 or TRBD2 (5 bases each). Germline V lookup: CDR1 MDHEN, CDR2 SYDVKM. Trimming cost V 5 bases and J 3 bases, with 10 bases left between them. The CDR3 spans 14 residues.